This T cell receptor beta chain emerged from a study of preoperative IRX-2 immunotherapy in early breast cancer. The table came from immunoSEQ multiplex PCR; TCRdb's copy has only in-frame clones and leaves some out. The data hold 25,000 to 30,000 clones, with around four fifths observed a single time. This clone has only one observation. Treatment given: preoperative locoregional IRX-2 cytokine immunotherapy. Sample: lymph node tissue, taken after IRX-2 immunotherapy. The TCR originated in a human donor with breast cancer.

The CDR3 spells CASSDIAGTYEQYF. In DNA, the CDR3 is TGCGCCAGCAGCGACATAGCGGGGACCTACGAGCAGTACTTC. The chain combines TRBV23-1 with TRBJ2-7, with 8 bases identical to TRBD2. TRBV23-1 is known as an ORF, though its function is uncertain. V lost 6 bases to trimming and J lost 2 bases; unmatched junction nucleotides: 6. The CDR3 spans 14 residues.